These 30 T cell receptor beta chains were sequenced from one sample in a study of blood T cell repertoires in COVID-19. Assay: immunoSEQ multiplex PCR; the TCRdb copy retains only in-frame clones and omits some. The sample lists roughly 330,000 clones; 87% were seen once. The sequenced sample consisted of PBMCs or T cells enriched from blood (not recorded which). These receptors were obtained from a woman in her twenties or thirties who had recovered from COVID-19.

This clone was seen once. This CDR3 reads CASSRFGTGDDYGYTF. The CDR3 region has the DNA TGTGCCAGCAGTCGATTCGGGACAGGGGATGACTATGGCTACACCTTC. V and J are TRBV2 and TRBJ1-2, with 10 bases that match TRBD1. V lost 5 bases and J lost 3; bases outside the gene matches: 9. Germline values: CDR1 SNHLY, CDR2 FYNNEI. The CDR3 covers 16 residues.

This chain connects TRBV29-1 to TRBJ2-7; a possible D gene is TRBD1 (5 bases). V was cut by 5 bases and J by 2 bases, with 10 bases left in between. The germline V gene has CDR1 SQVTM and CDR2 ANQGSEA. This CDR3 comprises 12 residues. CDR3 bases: TGCAGCGTTTGTACAGGTCCCTACGAGCAGTACTTC. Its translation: CSVCTGPYEQYF.

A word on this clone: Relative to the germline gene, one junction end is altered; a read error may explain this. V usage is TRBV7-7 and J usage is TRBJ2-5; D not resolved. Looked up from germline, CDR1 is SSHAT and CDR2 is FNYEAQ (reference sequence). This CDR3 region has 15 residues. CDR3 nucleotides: TGTGCTAGCAGCTTAGAGGCGACTGCCCAAGAGACCCAGTACTTC. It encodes CASSLEATAQETQYF.

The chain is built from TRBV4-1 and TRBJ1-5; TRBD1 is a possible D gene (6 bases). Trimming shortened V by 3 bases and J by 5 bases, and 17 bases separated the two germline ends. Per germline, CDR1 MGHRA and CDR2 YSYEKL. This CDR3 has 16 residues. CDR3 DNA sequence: TGCGCCAGCAGCCACCCAGGGGCCCCTCAAGATCAGCCCCAGCATTTT. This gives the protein CASSHPGAPQDQPQHF.

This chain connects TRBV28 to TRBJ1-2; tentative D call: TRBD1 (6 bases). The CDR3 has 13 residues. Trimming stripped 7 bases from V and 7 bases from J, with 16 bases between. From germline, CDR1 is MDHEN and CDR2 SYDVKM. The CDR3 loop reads CASIPLAGAGYTF. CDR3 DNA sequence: TGTGCCAGCATTCCTCTAGCGGGGGCTGGCTACACCTTC.

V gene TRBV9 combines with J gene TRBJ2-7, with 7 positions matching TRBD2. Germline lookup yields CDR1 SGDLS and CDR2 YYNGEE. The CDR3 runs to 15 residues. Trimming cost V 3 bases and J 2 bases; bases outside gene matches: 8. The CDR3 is CASSASRGVPYEQYF. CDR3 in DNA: TGTGCCAGCAGCGCCAGTCGGGGGGTCCCCTACGAGCAGTACTTC.

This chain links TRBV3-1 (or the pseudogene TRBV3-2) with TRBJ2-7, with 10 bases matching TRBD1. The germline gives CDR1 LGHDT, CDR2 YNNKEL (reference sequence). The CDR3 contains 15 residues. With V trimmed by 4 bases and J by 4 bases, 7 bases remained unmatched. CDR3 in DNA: TGTGCCAGCAGCCTATGGGACAGGGGAGGATACGAGCAGTACTTC. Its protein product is CASSLWDRGGYEQYF.

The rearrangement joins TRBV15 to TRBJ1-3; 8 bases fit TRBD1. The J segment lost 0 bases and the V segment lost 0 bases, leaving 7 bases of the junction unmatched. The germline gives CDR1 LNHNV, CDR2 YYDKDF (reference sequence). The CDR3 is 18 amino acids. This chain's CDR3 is CATSRDRAGGLSGNTIYF. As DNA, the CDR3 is TGTGCCACCAGCAGAGATAGGGCAGGGGGCCTCTCTGGAAACACCATATATTTT.

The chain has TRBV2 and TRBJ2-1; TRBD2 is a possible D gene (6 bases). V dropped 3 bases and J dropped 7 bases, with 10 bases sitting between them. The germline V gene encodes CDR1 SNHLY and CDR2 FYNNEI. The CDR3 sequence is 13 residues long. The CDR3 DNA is TGTGCCAGCAGTGAGCGGGGTGTGAATGAGCAGTTCTTC. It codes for CASSERGVNEQFF.

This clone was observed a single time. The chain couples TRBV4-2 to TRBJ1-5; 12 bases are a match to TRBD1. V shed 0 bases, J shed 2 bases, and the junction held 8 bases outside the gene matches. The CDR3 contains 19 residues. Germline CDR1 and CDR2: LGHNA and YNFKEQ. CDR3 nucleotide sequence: TGTGCCAGCAGCCAAGATCAGGGACAGGGGGCCGGTGGCAATCAGCCCCAGCATTTT. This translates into CASSQDQGQGAGGNQPQHF.

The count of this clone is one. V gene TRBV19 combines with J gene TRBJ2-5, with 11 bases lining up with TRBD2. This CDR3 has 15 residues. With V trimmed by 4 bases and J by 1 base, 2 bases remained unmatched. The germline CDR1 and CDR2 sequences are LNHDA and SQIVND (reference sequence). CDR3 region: CASSNSGGAQETQYF. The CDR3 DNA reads TGTGCCAGTAGTAATAGCGGGGGGGCCCAAGAGACCCAGTACTTC.

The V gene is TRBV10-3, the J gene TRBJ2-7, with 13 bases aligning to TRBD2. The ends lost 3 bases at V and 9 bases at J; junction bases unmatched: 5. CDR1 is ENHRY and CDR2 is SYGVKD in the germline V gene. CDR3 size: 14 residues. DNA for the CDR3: TGTGCCATCAGTGACGGGACTAGCGGGAACCTGCAGTACTTC. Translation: CAISDGTSGNLQYF.

CDR3 DNA: TGTGCCAGCAGGAGGACAGGGGTCACTGAAGCTTTCTTT. The encoded protein is CASRRTGVTEAFF. This sequence joins TRBV6-5 and TRBJ1-1; 9 bases line up with TRBD1. Germline V gene data show CDR1 as MNHEY and CDR2 as SVGAGI. The length of the CDR3 is 13 residues. The J segment lost 4 bases and the V segment lost 6 bases, leaving 3 bases of the junction unmatched.

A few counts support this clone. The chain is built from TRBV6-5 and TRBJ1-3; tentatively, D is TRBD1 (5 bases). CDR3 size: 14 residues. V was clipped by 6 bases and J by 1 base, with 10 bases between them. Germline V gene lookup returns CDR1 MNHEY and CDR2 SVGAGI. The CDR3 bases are TGTGCCAGCAGCAGGGTGACGTCTGGAAACACCATATATTTT. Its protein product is CASSRVTSGNTIYF.

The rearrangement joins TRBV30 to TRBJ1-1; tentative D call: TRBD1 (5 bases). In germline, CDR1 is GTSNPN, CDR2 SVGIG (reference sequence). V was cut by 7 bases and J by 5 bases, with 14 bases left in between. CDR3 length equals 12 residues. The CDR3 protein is CASPGEGTEAFF. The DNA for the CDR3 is TGTGCCTCGCCGGGGGAGGGGACTGAAGCTTTCTTT.

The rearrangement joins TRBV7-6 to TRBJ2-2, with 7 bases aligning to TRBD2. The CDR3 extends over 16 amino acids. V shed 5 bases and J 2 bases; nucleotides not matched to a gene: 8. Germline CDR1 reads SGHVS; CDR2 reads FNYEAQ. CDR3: CASSPSTSSNTGELFF. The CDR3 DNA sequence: TGTGCCAGCAGCCCTTCGACTAGCAGTAACACCGGGGAGCTGTTTTTT.

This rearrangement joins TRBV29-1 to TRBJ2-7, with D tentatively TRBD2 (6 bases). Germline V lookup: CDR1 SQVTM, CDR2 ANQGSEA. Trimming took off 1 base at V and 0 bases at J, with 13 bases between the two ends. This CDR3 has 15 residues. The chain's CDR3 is CSVEVGGYGSYEQYF. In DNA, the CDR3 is TGCAGCGTTGAAGTGGGGGGATACGGCTCCTACGAGCAGTACTTC.

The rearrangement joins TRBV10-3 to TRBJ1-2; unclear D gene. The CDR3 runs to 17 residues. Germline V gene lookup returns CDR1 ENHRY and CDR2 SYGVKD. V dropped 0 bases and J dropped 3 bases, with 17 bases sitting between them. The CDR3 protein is CAISESIPPENYYGYTF. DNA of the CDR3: TGTGCCATCAGTGAGTCGATCCCTCCCGAAAACTACTATGGCTACACCTTC.

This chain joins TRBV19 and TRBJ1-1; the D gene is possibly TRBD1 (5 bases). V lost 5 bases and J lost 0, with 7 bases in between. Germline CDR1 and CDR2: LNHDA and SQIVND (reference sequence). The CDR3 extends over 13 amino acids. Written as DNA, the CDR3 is TGTGCCAGTAGTGACAGTCTGAACACTGAAGCTTTCTTT. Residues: CASSDSLNTEAFF.

The CDR3 is CASSSRASSYNEQFF. Written as DNA, the CDR3 is TGTGCCAGCAGCTCCAGGGCGAGCTCCTACAATGAGCAGTTCTTC. The gene calls are TRBV5-4 and TRBJ2-1; the D gene is possibly TRBD1 (5 bases). This CDR3 region has 15 residues. Germline V gene data show CDR1 as SGHNT and CDR2 as YYREEE (reference sequence). Trimming took 3 bases from V and 0 from J, leaving 10 bases between them.

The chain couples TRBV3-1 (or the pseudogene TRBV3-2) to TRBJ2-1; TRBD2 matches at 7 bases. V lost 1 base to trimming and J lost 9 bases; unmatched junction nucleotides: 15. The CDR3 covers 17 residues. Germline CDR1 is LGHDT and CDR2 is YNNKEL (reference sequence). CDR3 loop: CASSQVKRGVGLGEQFF. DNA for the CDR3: TGTGCCAGCAGCCAAGTTAAACGGGGGGTAGGTCTCGGTGAGCAGTTCTTC.

The CDR3: CASSLGQGANEKLFF. The CDR3 region has the DNA TGTGCCAGCAGCTTAGGACAGGGTGCGAACGAAAAACTGTTTTTT. J is TRBJ1-4 and V is TRBV7-2, with 7 bases that match TRBD1. Germline V gives CDR1 SGHTA, CDR2 FQGNSA. V dropped 1 base and J dropped 8; count of bases not matched to a gene: 7. The CDR3 is 15 residues long.

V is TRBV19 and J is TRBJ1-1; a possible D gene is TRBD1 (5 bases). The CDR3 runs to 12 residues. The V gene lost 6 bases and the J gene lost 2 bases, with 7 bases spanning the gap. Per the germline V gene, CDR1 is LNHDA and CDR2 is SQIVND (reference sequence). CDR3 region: CASRTGNTEAFF. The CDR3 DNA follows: TGTGCCAGTAGAACAGGTAACACTGAAGCTTTCTTT.

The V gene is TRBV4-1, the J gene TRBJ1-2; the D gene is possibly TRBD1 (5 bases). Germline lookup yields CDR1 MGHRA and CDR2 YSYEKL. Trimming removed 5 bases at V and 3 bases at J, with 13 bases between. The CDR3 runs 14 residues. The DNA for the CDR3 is TGCGCCAGCAGCTCCCGACAGCAGTACTATGGCTACACCTTC. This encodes CASSSRQQYYGYTF.

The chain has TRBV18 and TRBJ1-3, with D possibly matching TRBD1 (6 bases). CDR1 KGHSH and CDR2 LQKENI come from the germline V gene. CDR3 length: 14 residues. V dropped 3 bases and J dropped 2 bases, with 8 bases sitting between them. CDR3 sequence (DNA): TGTGCCAGCTCACCGGGACACACTGGAAACACCATATATTTT. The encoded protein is CASSPGHTGNTIYF. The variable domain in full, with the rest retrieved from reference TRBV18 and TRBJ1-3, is NAGVMQNPRHLVRRRGQEARLRCSPMKGHSHVYWYRQLPEEGLKFMVYLQKENIIDESGMPKERFSAEFPKEGPSILRIQQVVRGDSAAYFCASSPGHTGNTIYFGEGSWLTVV.

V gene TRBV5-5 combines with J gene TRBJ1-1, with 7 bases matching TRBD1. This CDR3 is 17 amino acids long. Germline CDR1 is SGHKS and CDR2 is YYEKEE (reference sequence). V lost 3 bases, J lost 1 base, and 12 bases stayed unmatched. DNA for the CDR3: TGTGCCAGCAGCTCGTTGACAGGGATGACCGGGAACACTGAAGCTTTCTTT. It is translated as CASSSLTGMTGNTEAFF.

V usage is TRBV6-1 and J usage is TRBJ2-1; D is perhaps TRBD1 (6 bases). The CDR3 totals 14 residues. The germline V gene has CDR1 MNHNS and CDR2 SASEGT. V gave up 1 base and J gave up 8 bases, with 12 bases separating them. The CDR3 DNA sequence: TGTGCCAGCAGTGAAGACAGGGTTCTGGATGAGCAGTTCTTC. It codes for CASSEDRVLDEQFF.

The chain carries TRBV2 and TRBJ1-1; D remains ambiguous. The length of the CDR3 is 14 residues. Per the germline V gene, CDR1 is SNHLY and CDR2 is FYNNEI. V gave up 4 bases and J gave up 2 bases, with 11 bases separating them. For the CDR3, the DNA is TGTGCCAGCAGTGCTTACAGCACTAACACTGAAGCTTTCTTT. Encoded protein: CASSAYSTNTEAFF.

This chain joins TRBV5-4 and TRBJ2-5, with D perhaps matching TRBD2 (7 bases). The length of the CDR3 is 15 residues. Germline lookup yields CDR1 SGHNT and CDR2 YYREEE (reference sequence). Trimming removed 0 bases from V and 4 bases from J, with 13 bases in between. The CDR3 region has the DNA TGTGCCAGCAGCTTGGAAACAGGGAGGGGAGAGACCCAGTACTTC. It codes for CASSLETGRGETQYF.

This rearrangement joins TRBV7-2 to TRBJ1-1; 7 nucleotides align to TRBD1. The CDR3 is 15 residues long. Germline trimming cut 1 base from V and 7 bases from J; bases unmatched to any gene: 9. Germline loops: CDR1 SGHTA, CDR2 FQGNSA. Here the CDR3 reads CASSLETGVRDEAFF. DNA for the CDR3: TGTGCCAGCAGCTTAGAAACAGGGGTGAGGGATGAAGCTTTCTTT.